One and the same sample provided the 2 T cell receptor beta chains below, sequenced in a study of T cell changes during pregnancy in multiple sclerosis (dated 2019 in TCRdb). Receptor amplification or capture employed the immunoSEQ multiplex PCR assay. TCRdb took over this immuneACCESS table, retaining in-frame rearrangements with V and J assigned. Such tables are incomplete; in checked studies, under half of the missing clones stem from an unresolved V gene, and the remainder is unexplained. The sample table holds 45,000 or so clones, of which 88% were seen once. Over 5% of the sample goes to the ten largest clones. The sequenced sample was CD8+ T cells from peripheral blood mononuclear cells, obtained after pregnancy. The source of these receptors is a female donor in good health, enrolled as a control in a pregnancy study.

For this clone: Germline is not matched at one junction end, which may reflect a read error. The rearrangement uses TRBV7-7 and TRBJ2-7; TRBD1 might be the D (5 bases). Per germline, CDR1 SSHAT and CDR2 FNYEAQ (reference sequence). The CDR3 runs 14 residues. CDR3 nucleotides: TGTGCTAGCAGCTTAGGTACAGGTTCCTACGAGCAGTACTTC. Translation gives CASSLGTGSYEQYF.

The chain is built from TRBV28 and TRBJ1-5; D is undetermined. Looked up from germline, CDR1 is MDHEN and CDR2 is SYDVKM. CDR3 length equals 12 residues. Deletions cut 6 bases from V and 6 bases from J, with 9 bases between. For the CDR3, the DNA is TGTGCCAGCAGCCACCCCGGTCAGCCCCAGCATTTT. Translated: CASSHPGQPQHF.